This TCR beta chain emerged from a study of blood T cells in healthy people across ages. Overall study findings and caveats: Diversity estimates drawn from one million T cells were deemed underestimates.

Primed by a sample-barcoded 5' primer and a J-beta primer mix, a second PCR proceeded for roughly 7 to 11 cycles. TCRdb redid the calling of the 5' RACE reads with MiXCR, one entry per CDR3 protein. The sample has about 1 million distinct CDR3 sequences, under 55% seen once. This clonotype was counted ten times or more. Its antigen is still unknown. Germline CDR1 reads MDHEN; CDR2 reads SYDVKM. V dropped 4 bases and J dropped 4 bases, with 14 bases sitting between them. The CDR3 loop spans 14 amino acids. This sequence joins TRBV28 and TRBJ2-7; the D gene could be TRBD1 or TRBD2 (5 bases each). Sequencing was carried out using blood. The TCR sequence derives from an older woman in good health. The CDR3 DNA is TGTGCCAGCAGTTCAACCGGGACCAGATACGAGCAGTACTTC. It codes for CASSSTGTRYEQYF.